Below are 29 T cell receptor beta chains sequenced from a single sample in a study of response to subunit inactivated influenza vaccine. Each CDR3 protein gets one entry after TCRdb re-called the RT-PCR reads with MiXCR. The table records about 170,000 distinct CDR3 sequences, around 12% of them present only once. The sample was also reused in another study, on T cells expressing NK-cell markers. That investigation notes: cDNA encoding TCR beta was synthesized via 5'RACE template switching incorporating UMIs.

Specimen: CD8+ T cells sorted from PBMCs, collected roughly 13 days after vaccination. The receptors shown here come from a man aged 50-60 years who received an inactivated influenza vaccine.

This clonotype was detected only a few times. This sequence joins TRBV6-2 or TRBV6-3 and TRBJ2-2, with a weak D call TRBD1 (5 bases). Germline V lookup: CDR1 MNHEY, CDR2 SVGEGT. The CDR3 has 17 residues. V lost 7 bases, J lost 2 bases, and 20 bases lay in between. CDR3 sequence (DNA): TGTGCCAGCACCTGGACAAACTATGACCTAAACACCGGGGAGCTGTTTTTT. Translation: CASTWTNYDLNTGELFF.

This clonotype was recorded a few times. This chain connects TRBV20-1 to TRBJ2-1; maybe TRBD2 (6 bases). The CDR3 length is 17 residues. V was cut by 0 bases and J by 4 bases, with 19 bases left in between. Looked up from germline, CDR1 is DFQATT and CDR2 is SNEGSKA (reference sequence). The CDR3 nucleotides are TGCAGTGCTAGAGACGGCGGGGAGTTGGGACTGTACAATGAGCAGTTCTTC. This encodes CSARDGGELGLYNEQFF.

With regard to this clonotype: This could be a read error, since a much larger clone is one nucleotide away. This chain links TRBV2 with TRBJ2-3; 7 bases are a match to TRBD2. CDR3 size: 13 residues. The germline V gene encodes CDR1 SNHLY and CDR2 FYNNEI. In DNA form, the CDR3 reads TGTTCCAGCACCTACGGGGAGGGGGATACGCAGTATTTT. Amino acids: CSSTYGEGDTQYF.

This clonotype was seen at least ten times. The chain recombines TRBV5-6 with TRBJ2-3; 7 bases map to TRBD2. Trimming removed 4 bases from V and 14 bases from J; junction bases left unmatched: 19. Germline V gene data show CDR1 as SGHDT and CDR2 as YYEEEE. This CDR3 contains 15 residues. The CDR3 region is CASSPISGLDEGWYF. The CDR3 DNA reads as TGTGCCAGCAGCCCCATTTCAGGACTAGACGAGGGGTGGTATTTT.

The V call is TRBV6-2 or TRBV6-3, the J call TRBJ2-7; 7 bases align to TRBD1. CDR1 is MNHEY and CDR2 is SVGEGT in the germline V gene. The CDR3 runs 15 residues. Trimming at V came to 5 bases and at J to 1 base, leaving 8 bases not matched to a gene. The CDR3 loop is CASSDPGQRSYEQYF. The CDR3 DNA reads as TGTGCCAGCAGTGACCCGGGACAGAGATCCTACGAGCAGTACTTC.

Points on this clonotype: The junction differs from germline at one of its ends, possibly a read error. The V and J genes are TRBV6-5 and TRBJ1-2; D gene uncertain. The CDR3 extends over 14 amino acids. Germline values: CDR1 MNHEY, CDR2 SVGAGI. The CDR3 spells CASSYSVANPTPNF. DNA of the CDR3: TGTGCCAGCAGTTACTCGGTCGCGAACCCTACCCCAAACTTC.

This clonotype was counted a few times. The chain's CDR3 is CASSRDSYQETQYF. In DNA, the CDR3 is TGTGCCAGCAGCCGGGACAGTTACCAAGAGACCCAGTACTTC. The J gene is TRBJ2-5, the V gene TRBV7-9; TRBD1 aligns across 7 bases. CDR3 length equals 14 residues. Germline values: CDR1 SEHNR, CDR2 FQNEAQ (reference sequence). After removal of 5 bases from V and 0 bases from J, the junction contained 3 bases not matched to a gene.

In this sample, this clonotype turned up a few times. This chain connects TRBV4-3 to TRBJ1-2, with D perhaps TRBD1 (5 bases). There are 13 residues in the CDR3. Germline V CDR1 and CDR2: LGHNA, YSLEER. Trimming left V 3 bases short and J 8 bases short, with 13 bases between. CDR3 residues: CASSQPQGPGYTF. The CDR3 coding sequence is TGCGCCAGCAGCCAGCCTCAGGGACCCGGCTACACCTTC.

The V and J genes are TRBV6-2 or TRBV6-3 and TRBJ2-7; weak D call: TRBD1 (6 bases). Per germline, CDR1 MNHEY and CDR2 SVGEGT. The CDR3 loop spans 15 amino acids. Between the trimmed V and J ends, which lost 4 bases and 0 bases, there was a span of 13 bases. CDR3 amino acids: CASSFGQLSSYEQYF. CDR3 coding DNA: TGTGCCAGCAGTTTCGGACAGCTTAGCTCCTACGAGCAGTACTTC.

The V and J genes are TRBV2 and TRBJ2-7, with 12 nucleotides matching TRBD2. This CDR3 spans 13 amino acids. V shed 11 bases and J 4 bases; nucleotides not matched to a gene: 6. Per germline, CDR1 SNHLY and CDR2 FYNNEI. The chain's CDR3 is CAAASGRAYEQYF. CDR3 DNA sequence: TGTGCCGCCGCTAGCGGGAGGGCTTACGAGCAGTACTTC.

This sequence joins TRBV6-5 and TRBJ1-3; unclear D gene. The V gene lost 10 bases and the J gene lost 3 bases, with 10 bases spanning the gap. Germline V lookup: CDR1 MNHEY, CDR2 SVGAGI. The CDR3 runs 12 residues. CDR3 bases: TGTGCCAACCCAGGAGGTGGAAACACCATATATTTT. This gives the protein CANPGGGNTIYF.

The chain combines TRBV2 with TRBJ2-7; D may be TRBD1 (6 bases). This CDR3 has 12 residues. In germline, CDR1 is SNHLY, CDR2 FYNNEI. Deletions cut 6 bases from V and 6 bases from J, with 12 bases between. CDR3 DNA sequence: TGTGCCAGCAGCGGTAACAGGGCCGAGCAGTACTTC. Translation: CASSGNRAEQYF.

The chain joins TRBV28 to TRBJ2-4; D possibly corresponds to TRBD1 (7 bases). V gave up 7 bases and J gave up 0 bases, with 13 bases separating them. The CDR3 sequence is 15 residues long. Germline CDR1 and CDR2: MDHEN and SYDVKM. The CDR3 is CASTRQGLAKNIQYF. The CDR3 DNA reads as TGTGCCAGCACTAGACAGGGACTAGCCAAAAACATTCAGTACTTC.

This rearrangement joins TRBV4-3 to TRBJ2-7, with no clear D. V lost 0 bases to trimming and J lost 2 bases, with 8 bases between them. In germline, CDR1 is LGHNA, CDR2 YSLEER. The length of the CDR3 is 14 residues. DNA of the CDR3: TGCGCCAGCAGCCAAGATACCGTCCCCTACGAGCAGTACTTC. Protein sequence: CASSQDTVPYEQYF.

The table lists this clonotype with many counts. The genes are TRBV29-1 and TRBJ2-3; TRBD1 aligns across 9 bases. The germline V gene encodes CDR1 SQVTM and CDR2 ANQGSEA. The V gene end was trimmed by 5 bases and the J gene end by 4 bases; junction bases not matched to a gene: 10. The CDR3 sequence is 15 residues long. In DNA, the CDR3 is TGCAGCGTTCAGGGTGGGACAGGGTTTTCAGATACGCAGTATTTT. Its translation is CSVQGGTGFSDTQYF.

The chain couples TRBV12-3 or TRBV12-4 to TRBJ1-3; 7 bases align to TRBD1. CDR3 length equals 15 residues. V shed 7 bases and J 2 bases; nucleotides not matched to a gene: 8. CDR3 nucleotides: TGTGCCAGCATAGAAGGGGGCTACCCTGGAAACACCATATATTTT. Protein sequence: CASIEGGYPGNTIYF.

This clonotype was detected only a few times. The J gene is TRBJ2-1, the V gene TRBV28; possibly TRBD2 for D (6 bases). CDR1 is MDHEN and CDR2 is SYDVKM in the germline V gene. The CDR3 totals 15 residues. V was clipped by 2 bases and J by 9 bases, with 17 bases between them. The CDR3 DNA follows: TGTGCCAGCAGTTTAGGGGAGGATTCCCTCAGTGAGCAGTTCTTC. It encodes CASSLGEDSLSEQFF.

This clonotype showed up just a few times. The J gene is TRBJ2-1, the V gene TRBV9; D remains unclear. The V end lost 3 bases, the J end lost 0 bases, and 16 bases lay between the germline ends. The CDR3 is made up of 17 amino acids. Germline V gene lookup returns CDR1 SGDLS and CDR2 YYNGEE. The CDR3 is CASSATARSSSYNEQFF. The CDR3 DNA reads TGTGCCAGCAGCGCCACAGCTCGGTCGAGCTCCTACAATGAGCAGTTCTTC.

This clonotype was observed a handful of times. CDR3 loop: CASSLGASNTGELFF. In DNA, the CDR3 is TGTGCCAGCAGCCTGGGGGCATCGAACACCGGGGAGCTGTTTTTT. The J gene is TRBJ2-2, the V gene TRBV11-2; D is possibly TRBD1 (6 bases). V was pared by 5 bases and J by 0 bases, with 10 bases between. Germline loops: CDR1 SGHAT, CDR2 FQNNGV. The CDR3 runs to 15 residues.

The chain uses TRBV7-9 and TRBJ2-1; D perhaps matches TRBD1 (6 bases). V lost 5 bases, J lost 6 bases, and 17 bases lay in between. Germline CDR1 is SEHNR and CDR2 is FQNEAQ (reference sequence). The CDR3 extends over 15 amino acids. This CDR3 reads CASSPRTVKGNEQFF. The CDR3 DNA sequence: TGTGCCAGCAGCCCCCGGACAGTCAAGGGCAATGAGCAGTTCTTC.

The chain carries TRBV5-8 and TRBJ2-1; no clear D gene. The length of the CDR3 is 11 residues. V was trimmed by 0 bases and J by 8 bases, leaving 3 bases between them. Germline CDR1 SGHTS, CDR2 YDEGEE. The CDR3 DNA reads TGTGCCAGCAGCTTGGCCTATGAGCAGTTCTTC. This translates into CASSLAYEQFF.

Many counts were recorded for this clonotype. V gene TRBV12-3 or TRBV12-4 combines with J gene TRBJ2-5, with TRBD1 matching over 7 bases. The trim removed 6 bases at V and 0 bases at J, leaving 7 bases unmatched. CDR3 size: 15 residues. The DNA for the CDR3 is TGTGCCAGCAGCCAAGGACAGGCGTACCAAGAGACCCAGTACTTC. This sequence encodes CASSQGQAYQETQYF.

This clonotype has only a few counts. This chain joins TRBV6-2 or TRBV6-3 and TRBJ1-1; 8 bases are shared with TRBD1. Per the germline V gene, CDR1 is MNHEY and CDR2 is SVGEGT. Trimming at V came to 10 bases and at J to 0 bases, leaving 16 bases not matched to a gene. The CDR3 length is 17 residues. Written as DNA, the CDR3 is TGTGCCACATGCGTGTTCGGACAGGGAACAATGAACACTGAAGCTTTCTTT. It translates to CATCVFGQGTMNTEAFF.

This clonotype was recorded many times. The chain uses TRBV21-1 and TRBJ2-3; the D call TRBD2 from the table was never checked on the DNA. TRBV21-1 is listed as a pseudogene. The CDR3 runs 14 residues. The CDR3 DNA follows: TGTGCCAGCAGCAGGGGAGGGCCAGGGGATACGCAGTATTTT. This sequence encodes CASSRGGPGDTQYF.

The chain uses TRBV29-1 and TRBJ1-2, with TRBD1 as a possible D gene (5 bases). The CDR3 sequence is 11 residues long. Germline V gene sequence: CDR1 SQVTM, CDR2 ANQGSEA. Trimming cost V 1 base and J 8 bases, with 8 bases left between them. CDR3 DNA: TGCAGCGTTGAAGTCAGGGACGGCTACACCTTC. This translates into CSVEVRDGYTF.

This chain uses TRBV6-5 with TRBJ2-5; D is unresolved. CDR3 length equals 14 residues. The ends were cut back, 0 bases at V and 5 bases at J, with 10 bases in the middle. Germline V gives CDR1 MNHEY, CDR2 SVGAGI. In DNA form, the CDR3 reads TGTGCCAGCAGTTACTCAAGTGGTTGGGAGACCCAGTACTTC. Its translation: CASSYSSGWETQYF.

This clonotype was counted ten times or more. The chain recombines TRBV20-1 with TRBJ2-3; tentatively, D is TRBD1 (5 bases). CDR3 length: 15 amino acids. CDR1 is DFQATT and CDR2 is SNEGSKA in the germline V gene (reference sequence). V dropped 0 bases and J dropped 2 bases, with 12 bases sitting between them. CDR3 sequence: CSAREDIRDTDTQYF. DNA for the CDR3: TGCAGTGCTAGAGAGGACATACGAGACACAGATACGCAGTATTTT.

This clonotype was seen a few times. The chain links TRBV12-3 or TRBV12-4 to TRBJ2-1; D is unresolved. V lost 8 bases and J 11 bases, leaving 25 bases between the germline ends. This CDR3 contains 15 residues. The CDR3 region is CASAELSPPAGKQFF. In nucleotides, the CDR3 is TGTGCCAGCGCCGAACTTTCCCCACCAGCTGGGAAGCAGTTCTTC.

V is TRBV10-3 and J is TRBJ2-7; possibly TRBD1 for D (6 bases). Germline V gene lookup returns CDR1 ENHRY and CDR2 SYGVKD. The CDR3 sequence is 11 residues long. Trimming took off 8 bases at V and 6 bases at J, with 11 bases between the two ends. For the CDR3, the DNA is TGTGCCATCTCCGACAGGACCGAGCAGTACTTC. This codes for CAISDRTEQYF.